This is a list of T cell receptor beta chains from one sample in a study of response to subunit inactivated influenza vaccine. TCRdb reanalysed the RT-PCR reads using MiXCR and keeps one entry per CDR3 protein. Seen here are around 520,000 distinct CDR3 sequences, about 25% observed once, and the top ten hold 1.5% to 2%. Sequences were derived from CD4+ T cells sorted from PBMCs, sampled approximately 5 days after vaccination. These receptors all stem from a middle-aged man who received an inactivated influenza vaccine. The CDR3 runs from the conserved cysteine through the conserved F or W. The D gene is left open where the match is weak. Only some rows state a clone size, as once, few, many or a class for expanded clones.

>TRBJ2-1|TRBD1|TRBV5-6|few
TGTGCCAGCAGCTTGGTTTTGGACAGGGGAGGGAATGAGCAGTTCTTC
CASSLVLDRGGNEQFF
>TRBJ1-2|NA|TRBV9|few
TGTGCCAGCAGCGCAACACGAACCAACTATGGCTACACCTTC
CASSATRTNYGYTF
>TRBJ2-7|TRBD1|TRBV29-1|NA
TGCAGCGTGACAGGGACCTATTACGAGCAGTACTTC
CSVTGTYYEQYF
>TRBJ2-5|NA|TRBV5-1|NA
TGCGCCAGCAGCTTGGTCCCAGGGGTCCAAGAGACCCAGTACTTC
CASSLVPGVQETQYF
>TRBJ2-1|NA|TRBV7-2|NA
TGTGCCAGCAGTTATCGGGACACATACTACAATGAGCAGTTCTTC
CASSYRDTYYNEQFF
>TRBJ2-5|NA|TRBV4-3|NA
TGCGCCAGCAGCCGAGAAAGGGGGCAAGAGACCCAGTACTTC
CASSRERGQETQYF
>TRBJ2-1|NA|TRBV11-2|few
TGTGCCAGCAGCCCCGGGACCAGGGGAGGGCAGTTCTTC
CASSPGTRGGQFF
>TRBJ2-7|NA|TRBV4-2|few
TGTGCCAGCAGCCAAGTGGTCCACGAGCAGTACTTC
CASSQVVHEQYF
>TRBJ2-1|NA|TRBV12-3/TRBV12-4|NA
TGTGCCAGCACTCATCCTGGACTCTACAATGAGCAGTTCTTC
CASTHPGLYNEQFF
>TRBJ2-5|NA|TRBV12-3/TRBV12-4|few
TGTGCCAGCAGTTTAGCAAATCGGCCAGAAGAGACCCAGTACTTC
CASSLANRPEETQYF
>TRBJ1-5|NA|TRBV11-2|few
TGTGCCAGCAGCCCAAGCGGAGGCCAGACATTTACCTATCAGCCCCAGCATTTT
CASSPSGGQTFTYQPQHF
>TRBJ1-1|NA|TRBV5-1|few
TGCGCCAGCAGCTTCCCCGGGAACACTGAAGCTTTCTTT
CASSFPGNTEAFF
>TRBJ2-7|NA|TRBV20-1|few
TGCAGTGCTAGAGATGTCAGGGGACTCGACGAGCAGTACTTC
CSARDVRGLDEQYF
>TRBJ1-5|NA|TRBV9|NA
TGTGCCAGCAGCGTAGCTCTGGGTCAGCCCCAGCATTTT
CASSVALGQPQHF
>TRBJ2-1|NA|TRBV7-8|few
TGTGCCAGCAGCTTAGAAAGGGACACCTACAATGAGCAGTTCTTC
CASSLERDTYNEQFF
>TRBJ1-6|NA|TRBV2|few
TGTGCCAGCAGGGGACACGCTAATTCACCCCTCCACTTT
CASRGHANSPLHF
>TRBJ2-5|NA|TRBV15|NA
TGTGCCACCAGCAGAGATCACCAAGAGACCCAGTACTTC
CATSRDHQETQYF
>TRBJ2-1|NA|TRBV7-2|few
TGTGCCAGCAGCTCCCGCGGCGGCGGGTCCTACAATGAGCAGTTCTTC
CASSSRGGGSYNEQFF
>TRBJ2-1|TRBD2|TRBV7-2|few
TGTGCCAGCAGCTTAGCTAGTCCGGGACTAGGAGGAAGGGGTGAGCAGTTCTTC
CASSLASPGLGGRGEQFF
>TRBJ1-1|NA|TRBV5-8|NA
TGTGCCAGCAGCCTAAGGGGCACCTTGAACACTGAAGCTTTCTTT
CASSLRGTLNTEAFF
>TRBJ1-5|NA|TRBV12-3/TRBV12-4|NA
TGTGCCAGCAGTTTAGGGCAGGTAGGCGCAGGCAATCAGCCCCAGCATTTT
CASSLGQVGAGNQPQHF
>TRBJ1-3|NA|TRBV4-1|NA
TGCGCCAGCAGCCAAGATTTCCGGGGGACCATATATTTT
CASSQDFRGTIYF
>TRBJ2-3|TRBD2|TRBV12-3/TRBV12-4|few
TGTGCCAGCAGTTCAAACGGGAGGGCAGATACGCAGTATTTT
CASSSNGRADTQYF
>TRBJ1-5|NA|TRBV20-1|many
TGCAGTGCTAGAGATAGGAGTCATAGCAATCAGCCCCAGCATTTT
CSARDRSHSNQPQHF
>TRBJ2-2|NA|TRBV27|NA
TGTGCCAGCAGTTTACAGATCACCGGGGAGCTGTTTTTT
CASSLQITGELFF
>TRBJ2-7|TRBD2|TRBV20-1|NA
TGCAGTGCTATAATAACTAGCGGTCCCTACGAGCAGTACTTC
CSAIITSGPYEQYF
>TRBJ2-5|NA|TRBV5-6|few
TGTGCCAGCAGCTTGAACTGGGGCCCCCAAGAGACCCAGTACTTC
CASSLNWGPQETQYF
>TRBJ2-4|TRBD2|TRBV6-2/TRBV6-3|NA
TGTGCCAGCAGCCCCCGGATAGCGGGAGGGCCAGACATTCAGTACTTC
CASSPRIAGGPDIQYF
>TRBJ1-5|NA|TRBV12-3/TRBV12-4|few
TGTGCCAGCAGTTTATGGGGGGACGGGACCCAGCATTTT
CASSLWGDGTQHF
>TRBJ2-1|NA|TRBV6-5|NA
TGTGCCAGCAGTTGGAGGGGTTTTGAGCAGTTCTTC
CASSWRGFEQFF
>TRBJ1-1|NA|TRBV7-9|NA
TGTGCCAGCAGCTCAAGGGGGGCCCCTAACACTGAAGCTTTCTTT
CASSSRGAPNTEAFF
>TRBJ1-5|NA|TRBV6-1|NA
TGTGGCAGCAGTATTGGAAGTTATAGCAATCAGCCCCAGCATTTT
CGSSIGSYSNQPQHF
>TRBJ2-3|NA|TRBV18|few
TGTGCCAGCTCACCACCTTCCAGAAGTGATACGCAGTATTTT
CASSPPSRSDTQYF
>TRBJ2-5|TRBD1|TRBV20-1|few
TGCAGTGCTCCGCAAATCCGGGACAGGGATAAAGAGACCCAGTACTTC
CSAPQIRDRDKETQYF
>TRBJ2-7|NA|TRBV11-2|NA
TGTGCCAGCAGACAGCCAGGGGGACTTGGGGAGCAGTACTTC
CASRQPGGLGEQYF
>TRBJ2-7|NA|TRBV4-2|NA
TGTGCCAGCAGCCAGGACGGACAACTGCCCTACGAGCAGTACTTC
CASSQDGQLPYEQYF
>TRBJ2-7|NA|TRBV4-2|few
TGTGCCAGCAGCCAAAAAATACCGAGCTCCTACGAGCAGTACTTC
CASSQKIPSSYEQYF
>TRBJ2-6|NA|TRBV5-5|NA
TGTGCCAGCAGCCGGACAACTGGGGCCAACGTCCTGACTTTC
CASSRTTGANVLTF
>TRBJ2-5|NA|TRBV5-6|few
TGTGCCAGCAGCTTGGAGCAGACCCAGTACTTC
CASSLEQTQYF
>TRBJ2-3|TRBD2|TRBV12-3/TRBV12-4|NA
TGTGCCAGCAGTTTTGGCGGGAGGCTAACAGATACGCAGTATTTT
CASSFGGRLTDTQYF
>TRBJ2-5|TRBD2|TRBV2|NA
TGTGCCAGCAGTGATCAGCGGGAGCCGTGGGGGACCCAGTACTTC
CASSDQREPWGTQYF
>TRBJ2-7|TRBD1|TRBV12-3/TRBV12-4|NA
TGTGCCAGCAGTTTAGGAGATGCCAGGGGGTTGTACGAGCAGTACTTC
CASSLGDARGLYEQYF
>TRBJ2-2|TRBD2|TRBV6-5|NA
TGTGCCAGCAGGAAGGCGGGAGTCCCCGGGGAGCTGTTTTTT
CASRKAGVPGELFF
>TRBJ2-7|TRBD2|TRBV5-1|NA
TGCGCCAGCAGCTTTGGCGGGAGGGCCCGCGAGCAGTACTTC
CASSFGGRAREQYF
>TRBJ1-5|NA|TRBV4-2|many
TGTGCCAGCACCGAACAGGGCGGGGGGGGAGGTCATCAGCCCCAGCATTTT
CASTEQGGGGGHQPQHF
>TRBJ2-7|NA|TRBV10-3|few
TGTGCCATCAGTGATGGGGGGCACTCCTACGAGCAGTACTTC
CAISDGGHSYEQYF
>TRBJ2-7|NA|TRBV20-1|few
TGCAGTGCTAGAGATTTTTCCGAGCAGTACTTC
CSARDFSEQYF
>TRBJ2-1|TRBD1|TRBV12-3/TRBV12-4|NA
TGTGCCAGCACCGGGACAGGGGGACCCTACAATGAGCAGTTCTTC
CASTGTGGPYNEQFF
>TRBJ2-5|NA|TRBV20-1|many
TGCAGTGCTAGATCCCCACTAGAGGTGGAGACCCAGTACTTC
CSARSPLEVETQYF
>TRBJ2-3|TRBD2|TRBV5-1|NA
TGCGCCAGCAGCTTGGCTACTAGCGGGGGGGGCACAGATACGCAGTATTTT
CASSLATSGGGTDTQYF
>TRBJ1-5|NA|TRBV29-1|NA
TGCAGCGTTGCGGGAATGAGCAATCAGCCCCAGCATTTT
CSVAGMSNQPQHF
>TRBJ1-2|NA|TRBV4-1|NA
TGCGCCAGCAGCCAAGATCTCCGGAACTATGGCTACACCTTC
CASSQDLRNYGYTF
>TRBJ2-1|TRBD2|TRBV28|once
TGTGCCAGCAGTTTAGAAGGACTAGCGGGAGTGCAGTTCTTC
CASSLEGLAGVQFF
>TRBJ2-7|NA|TRBV7-3|NA
TGTGCCAGCAGCCAAGTTGGCCGAGGGATCTACGAGCAGTACTTC
CASSQVGRGIYEQYF